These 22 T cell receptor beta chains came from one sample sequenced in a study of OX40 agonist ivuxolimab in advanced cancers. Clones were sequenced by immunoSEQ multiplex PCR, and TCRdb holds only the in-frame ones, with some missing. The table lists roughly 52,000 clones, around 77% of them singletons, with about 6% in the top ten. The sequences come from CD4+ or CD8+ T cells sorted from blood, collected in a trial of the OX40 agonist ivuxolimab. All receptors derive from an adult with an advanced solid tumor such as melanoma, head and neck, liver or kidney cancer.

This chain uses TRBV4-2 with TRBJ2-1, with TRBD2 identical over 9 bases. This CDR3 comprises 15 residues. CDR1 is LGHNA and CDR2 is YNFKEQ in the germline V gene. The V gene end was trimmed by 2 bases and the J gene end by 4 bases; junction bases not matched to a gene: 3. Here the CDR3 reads CASSQLAGTYNEQFF. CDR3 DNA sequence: TGTGCCAGCAGCCAACTAGCGGGGACTTACAATGAGCAGTTCTTC.

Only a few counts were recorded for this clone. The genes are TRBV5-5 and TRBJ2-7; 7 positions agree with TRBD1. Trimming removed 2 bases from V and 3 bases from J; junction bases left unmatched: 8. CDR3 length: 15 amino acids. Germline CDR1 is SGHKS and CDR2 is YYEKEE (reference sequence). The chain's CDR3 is CASSLGVDRIYEQYF. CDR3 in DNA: TGTGCCAGCAGCTTAGGAGTGGACAGGATCTACGAGCAGTACTTC.

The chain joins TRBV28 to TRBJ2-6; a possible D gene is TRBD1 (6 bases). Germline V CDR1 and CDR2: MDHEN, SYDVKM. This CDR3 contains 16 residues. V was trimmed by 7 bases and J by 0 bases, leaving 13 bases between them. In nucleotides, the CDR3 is TGTGCCAGCAACCCGGGACACACCTCTGGGGCCAACGTCCTGACTTTC. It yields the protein CASNPGHTSGANVLTF.

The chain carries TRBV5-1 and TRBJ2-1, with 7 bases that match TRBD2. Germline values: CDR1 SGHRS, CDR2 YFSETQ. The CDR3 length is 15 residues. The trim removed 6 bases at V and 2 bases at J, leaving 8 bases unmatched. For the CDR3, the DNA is TGCGCCAGCACCCCGGCTAGCGGAGCCTACAATGAGCAGTTCTTC. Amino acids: CASTPASGAYNEQFF.

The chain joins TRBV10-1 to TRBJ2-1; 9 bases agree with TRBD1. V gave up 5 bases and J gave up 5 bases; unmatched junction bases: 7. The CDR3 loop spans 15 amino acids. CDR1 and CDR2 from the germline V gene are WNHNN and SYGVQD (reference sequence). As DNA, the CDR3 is TGCGCCAGCAGTCCGGACAGGGGAAGACACAATGAGCAGTTCTTC. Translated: CASSPDRGRHNEQFF.

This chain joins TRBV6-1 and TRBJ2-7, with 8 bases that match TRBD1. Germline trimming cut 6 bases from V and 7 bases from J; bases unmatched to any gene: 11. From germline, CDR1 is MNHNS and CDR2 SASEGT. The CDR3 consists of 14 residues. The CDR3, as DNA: TGTGCCAGCAGGGGACAGGCCGTGGTGAGGGAGCAGTACTTC. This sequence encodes CASRGQAVVREQYF.

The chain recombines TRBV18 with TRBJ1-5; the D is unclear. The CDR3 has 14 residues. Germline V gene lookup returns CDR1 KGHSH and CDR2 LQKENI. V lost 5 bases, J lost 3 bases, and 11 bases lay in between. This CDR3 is CASSARAVNQPQHF. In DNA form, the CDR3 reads TGTGCCAGCTCAGCCCGGGCCGTCAATCAGCCCCAGCATTTT.

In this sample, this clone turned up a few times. The CDR3 nucleotides read TGTGCCAGCTCAAAGGGACAGAATAATGAAAAACTGTTTTTT. Protein sequence: CASSKGQNNEKLFF. The J gene is TRBJ1-4, the V gene TRBV18; 7 positions agree with TRBD1. CDR3 length: 14 residues. The V gene's germline CDR1 is KGHSH and CDR2 LQKENI. V lost 5 bases, J lost 4 bases, and 4 bases stayed unmatched.

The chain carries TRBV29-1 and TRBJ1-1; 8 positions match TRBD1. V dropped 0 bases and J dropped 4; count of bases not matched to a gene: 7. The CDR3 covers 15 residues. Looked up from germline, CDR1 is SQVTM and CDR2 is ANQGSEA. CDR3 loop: CSVEDPTTGGTEAFF. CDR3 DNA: TGCAGCGTTGAAGATCCGACTACAGGGGGCACTGAAGCTTTCTTT.

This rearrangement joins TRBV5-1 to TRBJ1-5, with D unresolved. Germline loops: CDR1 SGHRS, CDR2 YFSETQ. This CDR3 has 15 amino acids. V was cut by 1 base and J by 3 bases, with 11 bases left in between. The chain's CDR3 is CASSLSGSNNQPQHF. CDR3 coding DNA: TGCGCCAGCAGCTTGTCGGGGTCTAACAATCAGCCCCAGCATTTT.

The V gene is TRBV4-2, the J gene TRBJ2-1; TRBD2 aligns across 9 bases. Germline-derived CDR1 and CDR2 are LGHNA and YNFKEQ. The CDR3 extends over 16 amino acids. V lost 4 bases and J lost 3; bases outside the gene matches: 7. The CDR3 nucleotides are TGTGCCAGCAGCCCAAGTAGCGGGAGAAACTACAATGAGCAGTTCTTC. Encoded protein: CASSPSSGRNYNEQFF.

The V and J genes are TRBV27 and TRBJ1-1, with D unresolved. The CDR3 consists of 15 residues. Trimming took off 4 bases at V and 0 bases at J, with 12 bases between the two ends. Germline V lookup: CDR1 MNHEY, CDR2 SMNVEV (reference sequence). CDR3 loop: CASSSPNGVNTEAFF. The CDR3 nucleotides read TGTGCCAGCAGTTCCCCCAACGGAGTGAACACTGAAGCTTTCTTT.

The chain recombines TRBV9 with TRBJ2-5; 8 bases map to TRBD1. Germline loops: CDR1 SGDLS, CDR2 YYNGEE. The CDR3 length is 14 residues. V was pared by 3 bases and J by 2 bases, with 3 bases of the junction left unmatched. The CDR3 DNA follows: TGTGCCAGCAGCGGTAGACAGGGGCAAGAGACCCAGTACTTC. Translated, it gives CASSGRQGQETQYF. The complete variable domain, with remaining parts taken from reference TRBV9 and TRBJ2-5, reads DSGVTQTPKHLITATGQRVTLRCSPRSGDLSVYWYQQSLDQGLQFLIQYYNGEERAKGNILERFSAQQFPDLHSELNLSSLELGDSALYFCASSGRQGQETQYFGPGTRLLVL.

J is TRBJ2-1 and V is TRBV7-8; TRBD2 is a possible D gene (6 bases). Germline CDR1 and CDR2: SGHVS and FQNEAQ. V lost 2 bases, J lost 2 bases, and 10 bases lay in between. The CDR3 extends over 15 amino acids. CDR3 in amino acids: CASSLMRGTYNEQFF. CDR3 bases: TGTGCCAGCAGCTTAATGCGGGGCACCTACAATGAGCAGTTCTTC.

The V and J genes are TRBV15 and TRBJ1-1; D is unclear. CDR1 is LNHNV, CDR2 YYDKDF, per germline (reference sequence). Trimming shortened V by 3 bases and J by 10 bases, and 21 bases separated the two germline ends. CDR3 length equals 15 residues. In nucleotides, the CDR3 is TGTGCCACCAGCAGCCCCATCGGCAGGCTCAAGGGAGCTTTCTTT. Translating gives CATSSPIGRLKGAFF.

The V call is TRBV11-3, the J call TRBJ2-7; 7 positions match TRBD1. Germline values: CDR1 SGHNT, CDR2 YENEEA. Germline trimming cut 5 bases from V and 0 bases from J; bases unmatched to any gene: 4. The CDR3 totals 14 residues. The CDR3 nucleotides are TGTGCCAGCAGCCCGGGACAGAGCTCCTACGAGCAGTACTTC. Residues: CASSPGQSSYEQYF.

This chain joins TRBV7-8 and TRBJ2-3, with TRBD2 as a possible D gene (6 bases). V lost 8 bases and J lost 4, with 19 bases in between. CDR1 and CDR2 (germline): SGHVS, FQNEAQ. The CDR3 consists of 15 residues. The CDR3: CASAGGAGWSDTQYF. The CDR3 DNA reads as TGTGCCAGCGCCGGAGGCGCGGGATGGTCAGATACGCAGTATTTT. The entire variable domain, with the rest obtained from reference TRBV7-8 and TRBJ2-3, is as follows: GAGVSQSPRYKVAKRGQDVALRCDPISGHVSLFWYQQALGQGPEFLTYFQNEAQLDKSGLPSDRFFAERPEGSVSTLKIQRTQQEDSAVYLCASAGGAGWSDTQYFGPGTRLTVL.

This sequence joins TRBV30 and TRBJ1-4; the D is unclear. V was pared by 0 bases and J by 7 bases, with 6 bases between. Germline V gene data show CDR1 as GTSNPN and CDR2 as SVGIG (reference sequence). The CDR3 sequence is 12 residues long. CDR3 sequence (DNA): TGTGCCTGGAGTGTAGAAGGTGAAAAACTGTTTTTT. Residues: CAWSVEGEKLFF. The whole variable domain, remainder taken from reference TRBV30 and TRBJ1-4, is SQTIHQWPATLVQPVGSPLSLECTVEGTSNPNLYWYRQAAGRGLQLLFYSVGIGQISSEVPQNLSASRPQDRQFILSSKKLLLSDSGFYLCAWSVEGEKLFFGSGTQLSVL.

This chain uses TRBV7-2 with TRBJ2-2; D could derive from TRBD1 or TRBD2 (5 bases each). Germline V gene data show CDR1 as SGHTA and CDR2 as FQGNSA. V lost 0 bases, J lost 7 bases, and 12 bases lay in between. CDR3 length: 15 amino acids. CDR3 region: CASSLALAGSGELFF. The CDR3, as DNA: TGTGCCAGCAGCTTAGCGCTGGCAGGGAGCGGGGAGCTGTTTTTT. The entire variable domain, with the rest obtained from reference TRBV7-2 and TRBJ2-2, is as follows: GAGVSQSPSNKVTEKGKDVELRCDPISGHTALYWYRQSLGQGLEFLIYFQGNSAPDKSGLPSDRFSAERTGGSVSTLTIQRTQQEDSAVYLCASSLALAGSGELFFGEGSRLTVL.

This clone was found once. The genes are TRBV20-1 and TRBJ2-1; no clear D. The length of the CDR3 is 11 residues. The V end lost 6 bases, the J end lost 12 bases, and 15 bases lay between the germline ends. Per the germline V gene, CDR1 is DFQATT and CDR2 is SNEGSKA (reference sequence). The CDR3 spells CSAPYPASQFF. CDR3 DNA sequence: TGCAGTGCCCCCTACCCAGCGTCGCAGTTCTTC.

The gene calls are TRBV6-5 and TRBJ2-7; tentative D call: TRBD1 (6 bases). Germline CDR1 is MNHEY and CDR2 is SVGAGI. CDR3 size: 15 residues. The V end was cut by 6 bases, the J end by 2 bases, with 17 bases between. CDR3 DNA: TGTGCCAGCAGACTATACGACGGACAGACCTACGAGCAGTACTTC. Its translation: CASRLYDGQTYEQYF.

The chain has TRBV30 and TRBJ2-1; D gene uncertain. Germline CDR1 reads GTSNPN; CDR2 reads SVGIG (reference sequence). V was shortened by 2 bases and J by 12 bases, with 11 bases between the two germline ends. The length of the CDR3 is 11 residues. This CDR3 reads CAWSTEIGQFF. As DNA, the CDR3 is TGTGCCTGGAGTACGGAGATAGGGCAGTTCTTC.